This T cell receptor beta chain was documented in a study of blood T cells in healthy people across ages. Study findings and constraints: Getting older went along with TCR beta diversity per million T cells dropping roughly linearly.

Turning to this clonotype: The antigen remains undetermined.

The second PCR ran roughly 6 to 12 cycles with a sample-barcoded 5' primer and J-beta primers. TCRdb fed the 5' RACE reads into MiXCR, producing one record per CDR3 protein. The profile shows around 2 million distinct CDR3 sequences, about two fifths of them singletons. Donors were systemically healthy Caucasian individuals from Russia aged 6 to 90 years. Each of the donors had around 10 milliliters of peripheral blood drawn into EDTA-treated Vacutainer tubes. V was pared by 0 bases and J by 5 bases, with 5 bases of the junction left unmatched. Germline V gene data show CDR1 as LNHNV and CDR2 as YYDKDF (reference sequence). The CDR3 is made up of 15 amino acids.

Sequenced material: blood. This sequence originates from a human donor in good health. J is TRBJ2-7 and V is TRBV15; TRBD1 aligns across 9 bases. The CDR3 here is CATSRDRGTGNEQYF. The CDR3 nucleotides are TGTGCCACCAGCAGAGATCGTGGGACAGGGAACGAGCAGTACTTC. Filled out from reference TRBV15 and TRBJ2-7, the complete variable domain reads DAMVIQNPRYQVTQFGKPVTLSCSQTLNHNVMYWYQQKSSQAPKLLFHYYDKDFNNEADTPDNFQSRRPNTSFCFLDIRSPGLGDTAMYLCATSRDRGTGNEQYFGPGTRLTVT.